Reported below is one TCR beta chain. The antigen is unknown. The data originate from a study of cytomegalovirus exposure and HLA in healthy donors. Study-wide results and limits: Among the CMV-associated chains, three were confirmed in vitro as specific for CMV antigens. Most likely, a cluster of highly shared sequence variants arose as a sequencing artifact. An analysis done earlier found most TCR beta V segments productive about 87% or about 30% of the time. A missense variant in DCLRE1C was later tied to TCR beta V- and J-gene trimming.

The study ran its PCR with 60 Vbeta and 13 Jbeta primers. Generated by immunoSEQ multiplex PCR, the TCRdb table keeps only in-frame clones and is missing some. The sample has about 210,000 clones; roughly 85% are singletons. Trimming cost V 5 bases and J 5 bases, with 16 bases left between them. CDR1 is SEHNR and CDR2 is FQNEAQ in the germline V gene (reference sequence). This CDR3 has 14 amino acids. The sequenced sample consisted of PBMCs. The genes are TRBV7-9 and TRBJ2-7, with D tentatively TRBD2 (5 bases). This clonotype was obtained from a girl aged 2 to 9 in good health and CMV-seronegative. This CDR3 reads CASSPNRRVDEQYF. The CDR3 DNA is TGTGCCAGCAGCCCCAATAGGCGGGTTGACGAGCAGTACTTC. Complete variable domain (other parts from reference TRBV7-9 and TRBJ2-7): DTGVSQNPRHKITKRGQNVTFRCDPISEHNRLYWYRQTLGQGPEFLTYFQNEAQLEKSRLLSDRFSAERPKGSFSTLEIQRTEQGDSAMYLCASSPNRRVDEQYFGPGTRLTVT.